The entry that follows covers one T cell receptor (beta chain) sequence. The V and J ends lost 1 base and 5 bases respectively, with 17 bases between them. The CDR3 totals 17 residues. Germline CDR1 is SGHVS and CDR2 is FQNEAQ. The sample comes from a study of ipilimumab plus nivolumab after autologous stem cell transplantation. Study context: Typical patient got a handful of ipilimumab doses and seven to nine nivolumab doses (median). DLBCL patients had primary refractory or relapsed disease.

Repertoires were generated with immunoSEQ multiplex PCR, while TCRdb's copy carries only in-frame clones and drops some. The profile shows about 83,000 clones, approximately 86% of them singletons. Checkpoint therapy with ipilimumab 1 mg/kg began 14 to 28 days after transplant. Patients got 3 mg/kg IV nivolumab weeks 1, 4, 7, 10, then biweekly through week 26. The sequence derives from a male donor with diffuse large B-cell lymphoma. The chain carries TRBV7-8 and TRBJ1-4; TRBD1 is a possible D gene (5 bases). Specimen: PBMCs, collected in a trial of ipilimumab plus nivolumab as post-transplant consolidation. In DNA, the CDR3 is TGTGCCAGCAGCTTAGTAATTGCGGGGGTCTTAAATGAAAAACTGTTTTTT. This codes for CASSLVIAGVLNEKLFF.